The 25 T cell receptor beta chains in this list originate from one sample, sequenced in a study of T cell repertoires in cytomegalovirus infection. Each CDR3 protein gets one entry after TCRdb re-called the reads with MiXCR. The sample yields roughly 230,000 distinct CDR3 sequences, under 8.5% seen once. Material: PBMCs. These receptors were obtained from a human donor in good health (CMV status not recorded). Some clones in this sample may be carry-over from other donors' samples.

In its sample, this clonotype was seen many times. The chain combines TRBV12-3 or TRBV12-4 with TRBJ1-1; tentatively, D is TRBD1 (5 bases). CDR3 length equals 14 residues. Trimming took off 6 bases at V and 0 bases at J, with 11 bases between the two ends. The chain's CDR3 is CASSPRDLNTEAFF. CDR3 bases: TGTGCCAGCAGCCCCCGGGACCTGAACACTGAAGCTTTCTTT.

The chain employs TRBV2 and TRBJ1-2; no clear D gene. This CDR3 contains 9 residues. Per the germline V gene, CDR1 is SNHLY and CDR2 is FYNNEI. Trimming pared 10 bases from V and 9 bases from J, leaving 9 bases between. CDR3 protein: CATQRSYTF. The CDR3 DNA is TGTGCCACCCAGAGGAGCTACACCTTC.

This clonotype was seen many times. This chain joins TRBV7-9 and TRBJ1-2; no clear D gene. CDR1 and CDR2 (germline): SEHNR, FQNEAQ (reference sequence). Trimming pared 4 bases from V and 3 bases from J, leaving 3 bases between. This CDR3 is built from 11 residues. The chain's CDR3 is CASSSYYGYTF. The CDR3 DNA reads TGTGCCAGCAGCTCATACTATGGCTACACCTTC.

This clonotype occurred many times. J is TRBJ2-7 and V is TRBV28; perhaps TRBD1 as D (8 bases). The V end lost 6 bases, the J end lost 7 bases, and 13 bases lay between the germline ends. The germline V gene has CDR1 MDHEN and CDR2 SYDVKM. This CDR3 region has 12 residues. The CDR3 region is CASSHRGGEQYF. CDR3 nucleotide sequence: TGTGCCAGCAGCCACAGGGGGGGGGAGCAGTACTTC. The whole variable domain, remainder taken from reference TRBV28 and TRBJ2-7, is DVKVTQSSRYLVKRTGEKVFLECVQDMDHENMFWYRQDPGLGLRLIYFSYDVKMKEKGDIPEGYSVSREKKERFSLILESASTNQTSMYLCASSHRGGEQYFGPGTRLTVT.

This clonotype was counted ten times or more. The chain joins TRBV7-2 to TRBJ2-5; D ambiguous. The CDR3 spans 13 residues. Germline values: CDR1 SGHTA, CDR2 FQGNSA. Trimming pared 6 bases from V and 5 bases from J, leaving 13 bases between. CDR3 nucleotide sequence: TGTGCCAGCAGTTGGAGCCAGGTGGAGACCCAGTACTTC. Amino acid sequence: CASSWSQVETQYF.

This clonotype was detected ten times or more. The rearrangement uses TRBV20-1 and TRBJ2-3; 12 nucleotides agree with TRBD2. Trimming took 5 bases from V and 1 from J; bases not matched to a gene: 4. The CDR3 is 15 residues long. Looked up from germline, CDR1 is DFQATT and CDR2 is SNEGSKA (reference sequence). In DNA, the CDR3 is TGCAGTGCTTGCGGACTAGCGGGGCGCACAGATACGCAGTATTTT. Amino acids: CSACGLAGRTDTQYF.

This clonotype was seen many times. This chain joins TRBV5-1 and TRBJ2-1; no clear D. This CDR3 region has 13 residues. Trimming removed 0 bases at V and 5 bases at J, with 6 bases between. The germline V gene encodes CDR1 SGHRS and CDR2 YFSETQ. CDR3 sequence: CASSLAQNNEQFF. The CDR3 nucleotides read TGCGCCAGCAGCTTGGCCCAGAACAATGAGCAGTTCTTC. Using reference TRBV5-1 and TRBJ2-1 for the parts outside the CDR3, the full variable domain is KAGVTQTPRYLIKTRGQQVTLSCSPISGHRSVSWYQQTPGQGLQFLFEYFSETQRNKGNFPGRFSGRQFSNSRSEMNVSTLELGDSALYLCASSLAQNNEQFFGPGTRLTVL.

This clonotype showed up many times. V and J are TRBV12-3 or TRBV12-4 and TRBJ2-2; D possibly corresponds to TRBD2 (6 bases). CDR3 length equals 16 residues. The germline V and J ends were trimmed by 5 bases and 3 bases, with 16 bases remaining between them. This chain's CDR3 is CASSVRLGEHTGELFF. In nucleotides, the CDR3 is TGTGCCAGCAGTGTGAGACTAGGGGAACACACCGGGGAGCTGTTTTTT.

Concerning this clonotype itself: This may be a read error: a much more frequent sequence differs by one nucleotide. This sequence joins TRBV29-1 and TRBJ2-7; TRBD1 or TRBD2 may be the D gene (5 bases each). CDR1 is SQVTM, CDR2 ANQGSEA, per germline. The germline V and J ends were trimmed by 6 bases and 9 bases, with 24 bases remaining between them. This CDR3 region has 14 residues. The CDR3 nucleotides read TGCAGCGTAGCCTGGGACGAGCTACGCCACGTGCAGTACTTC. It specifies CSVAWDELRHVQYF.

V gene TRBV3-1 combines with J gene TRBJ2-3; D perhaps matches TRBD1 (6 bases). With 7 bases removed from V and 1 base from J, the gap between germline ends came to 9 bases. Germline assignment: CDR1 LGHDT and CDR2 YNNKEL (reference sequence). CDR3 length: 13 residues. The CDR3 DNA reads as TGTGCCAGCACCAGGGGCCGCACAGATACGCAGTATTTT. It specifies CASTRGRTDTQYF.

This clonotype was observed at least ten times. This chain uses TRBV15 with TRBJ1-4; tentatively, D is TRBD1 (6 bases). The V end lost 3 bases, the J end lost 3 bases, and 17 bases lay between the germline ends. This CDR3 is built from 17 residues. Per germline, CDR1 LNHNV and CDR2 YYDKDF (reference sequence). The CDR3 nucleotides read TGTGCCACCAGCAGCCCACCAAAGGACAGATCTAATGAAAAACTGTTTTTT. Translated, it gives CATSSPPKDRSNEKLFF.

This clonotype has only a few counts. A much larger clone differs from this one at a single base, so this may be a read error. The chain recombines TRBV4-2 with TRBJ2-7; a possible D gene is TRBD1 (6 bases). Germline CDR1 is LGHNA and CDR2 is YNFKEQ. The CDR3 contains 13 residues. The V and J ends lost 3 bases and 0 bases respectively, with 6 bases between them. CDR3 region: CASSHRGSYEQYF. CDR3 nucleotide sequence: TGTGCCAGCAGCCACAGGGGCTCCTACGAGCAGTACTTC.

In its sample, this clonotype was seen many times. The V call is TRBV11-2, the J call TRBJ2-7; 10 bases align to TRBD1. The CDR3 runs to 16 residues. The germline V gene encodes CDR1 SGHAT and CDR2 FQNNGV. V was pared by 5 bases and J by 2 bases, with 9 bases of the junction left unmatched. CDR3 bases: TGTGCCAGCAGCCGCCCTGGGACAGGGGCTACCTACGAGCAGTACTTC. Amino acid sequence: CASSRPGTGATYEQYF.

This clonotype was recorded many times. The chain joins TRBV7-9 to TRBJ2-4; no reliable D call. V lost 5 bases to trimming and J lost 9 bases, with 11 bases between them. Germline V lookup: CDR1 SEHNR, CDR2 FQNEAQ (reference sequence). The CDR3 runs 12 residues. CDR3 DNA sequence: TGTGCCAGCAGCCCTACGACGGGCATTCAGTACTTC. Amino acid sequence: CASSPTTGIQYF.

This clonotype was picked up a small number of times. The genes are TRBV25-1 and TRBJ1-4; TRBD1 might be the D (6 bases). Trimming removed 7 bases from V and 6 bases from J, with 12 bases in between. The CDR3 length is 13 residues. Germline-derived CDR1 and CDR2 are MGHDK and SYGVNS. CDR3 DNA: TGTGCCAGCACGGGGGGCGCATATGAAAAACTGTTTTTT. Translating gives CASTGGAYEKLFF.

This clonotype showed up many times. This chain connects TRBV2 to TRBJ2-5; D is tentatively TRBD1 or TRBD2 (6 bases each). V was pared by 3 bases and J by 5 bases, with 13 bases between. The CDR3 runs to 14 residues. The germline V gene encodes CDR1 SNHLY and CDR2 FYNNEI. CDR3 nucleotides: TGTGCCAGCAGTGACGGGGGCTGGGAGGAGACCCAGTACTTC. Translating gives CASSDGGWEETQYF.

This clonotype turned up a few times. V gene TRBV15 combines with J gene TRBJ1-6; TRBD1 is a possible D gene (5 bases). The CDR3 covers 15 residues. The germline V gene has CDR1 LNHNV and CDR2 YYDKDF (reference sequence). V gave up 0 bases and J gave up 14 bases, with 17 bases separating them. Written as DNA, the CDR3 is TGTGCCACCAGCAGAGATCGAGGGACCGGGGTCACCCTCCACTTT. The encoded protein is CATSRDRGTGVTLHF.

This clonotype was detected ten times or more. J is TRBJ2-4 and V is TRBV6-2 or TRBV6-3, with D tentatively TRBD2 (5 bases). V was cut by 10 bases and J by 6 bases, with 16 bases left in between. The CDR3 spans 13 residues. Germline lookup yields CDR1 MNHEY and CDR2 SVGEGT. This CDR3 reads CATLAGGVNIQYF. In DNA form, the CDR3 reads TGTGCCACCCTGGCTGGAGGCGTAAACATTCAGTACTTC.

This clonotype was counted a few times. The V call is TRBV6-1, the J call TRBJ1-2; 7 nucleotides align to TRBD1. J lost 3 bases, V lost 1 base, and 17 bases had no gene match. Per germline, CDR1 MNHNS and CDR2 SASEGT. This CDR3 comprises 19 residues. The CDR3 DNA is TGTGCCAGCAGTGAAGTTATGGGGACAGCCAACAGAGAAGACTATGGCTACACCTTC. This codes for CASSEVMGTANREDYGYTF.

The chain is built from TRBV2 and TRBJ1-2; TRBD1 might be the D (6 bases). Trimming stripped 4 bases from V and 7 bases from J, with 16 bases between. CDR1 is SNHLY, CDR2 FYNNEI, per germline. This CDR3 comprises 14 residues. The CDR3 coding sequence is TGTGCCAGCAGTGGACCGGACAGAATTGGTGGCTACACCTTC. Amino acids: CASSGPDRIGGYTF. The complete variable domain, with remaining parts taken from reference TRBV2 and TRBJ1-2, reads EPEVTQTPSHQVTQMGQEVILRCVPISNHLYFYWYRQILGQKVEFLVSFYNNEISEKSEIFDDQFSVERPDGSNFTLKIRSTKLEDSAMYFCASSGPDRIGGYTFGSGTRLTVV.

The J gene is TRBJ1-1, the V gene TRBV12-5; 10 nucleotides align to TRBD1. The V gene's germline CDR1 is LGHNT and CDR2 FRNRAP. This CDR3 spans 14 amino acids. V trimming: 3 bases; J trimming: 5 bases; junction bases outside the gene matches: 3. CDR3 sequence reads: CASGFGTGETEAFF. CDR3 nucleotides: TGTGCTAGTGGTTTCGGGACAGGGGAAACTGAAGCTTTCTTT.

Many counts were recorded for this clonotype. The J gene is TRBJ1-1, the V gene TRBV20-1; D might be TRBD1 (6 bases). The V gene's germline CDR1 is DFQATT and CDR2 SNEGSKA (reference sequence). The CDR3 is 13 amino acids. With 5 bases removed from V and 7 bases from J, the gap between germline ends came to 17 bases. The CDR3 nucleotides are TGCAGTGCTTCCCGTACAGGGTCCGGTGAAGCTTTCTTT. It is translated as CSASRTGSGEAFF.

This clonotype was counted at least ten times. This chain uses TRBV7-2 with TRBJ2-7; 14 nucleotides line up with TRBD2. The CDR3 is made up of 17 amino acids. Trimming cost V 5 bases and J 4 bases; bases outside gene matches: 10. Germline CDR1 SGHTA, CDR2 FQGNSA. The chain's CDR3 is CASSPTGLAGGRYEQYF. The DNA for the CDR3 is TGTGCCAGCAGCCCTACTGGACTAGCGGGGGGCCGTTACGAGCAGTACTTC.

This clonotype occurred many times. The CDR3 spells CASSITNPYNEQFF. Written as DNA, the CDR3 is TGTGCCAGCAGTATTACCAACCCCTACAATGAGCAGTTCTTC. The chain links TRBV6-2 or TRBV6-3 to TRBJ2-1; D uncertain. Germline V gene lookup returns CDR1 MNHEY and CDR2 SVGEGT. CDR3 length: 14 amino acids. Trimming removed 5 bases at V and 2 bases at J, with 10 bases between.

This clonotype has at least ten counts. The rearrangement joins TRBV28 to TRBJ2-1; D remains ambiguous. Germline lookup yields CDR1 MDHEN and CDR2 SYDVKM. The CDR3 has 14 amino acids. The V end was cut by 7 bases, the J end by 0 bases, with 10 bases between. CDR3 residues: CASTTPNSYNEQFF. The CDR3 DNA is TGTGCCAGCACGACTCCCAACTCCTACAATGAGCAGTTCTTC.